This is a list of T cell receptor beta chains from one sample in a study of blood T cell repertoires in COVID-19. Measured with immunoSEQ multiplex PCR; TCRdb has only the in-frame clones, and not every one. Altogether 250,000 to 300,000 clones are present, roughly 87% being singletons, with the ten largest covering roughly 0.8%. Sequenced input: peripheral blood. The receptors come from a woman in her 30s with acute or convalescent COVID-19. Both conserved end residues are part of each CDR3. A D gene is named only where the DNA matches it firmly. Clone size is given for some rows only: seen once, a few or many times, or a class if the clone is expanded.

D,V,length,J,size,CDR3,DNA
NA,TRBV4-3,15,TRBJ1-5,NA,CASSQDESFNQPQHF,TGCGCCAGCAGCCAAGACGAGTCTTTCAATCAGCCCCAGCATTTT
NA,TRBV3-1/TRBV3-2,13,TRBJ2-7,NA,CASSQGRWAEQYF,TGTGCCAGCAGCCAAGGCCGGTGGGCCGAGCAGTACTTC
NA,TRBV20-1,13,TRBJ2-5,NA,CSASTLTAETQYF,TGCAGTGCTAGTACATTGACTGCGGAGACCCAGTACTTC
TRBD2,TRBV7-2,13,TRBJ2-5,NA,CASSGDYQETQYF,TGTGCCAGCAGTGGGGACTATCAAGAGACCCAGTACTTC
TRBD1,TRBV5-1,15,TRBJ2-7,NA,CASSIGTGWSYEQYF,TGCGCCAGCAGCATAGGGACAGGATGGTCCTACGAGCAGTACTTC
NA,TRBV25-1,16,TRBJ2-4,NA,CASSEGGTLGKNIQYF,TGTGCCAGCAGTGAAGGGGGGACGCTTGGCAAAAACATTCAGTACTTC
TRBD2,TRBV15,14,TRBJ2-3,NA,CATRSGSSADTQYF,TGTGCCACCCGTAGCGGGAGTTCGGCAGATACGCAGTATTTT
TRBD2,TRBV9,15,TRBJ2-1,NA,CASTFAGGPNNEQFF,TGTGCCAGCACATTTGCGGGGGGTCCCAACAATGAGCAGTTCTTC
NA,TRBV7-6,18,TRBJ2-3,once,CASSLGAGAGSSTDTQYF,TGTGCCAGCAGCTTAGGCGCGGGGGCGGGCTCTAGCACAGATACGCAGTATTTT
NA,TRBV2,16,TRBJ2-7,NA,CASRRSGVVGLDEQYF,TGTGCCAGTCGACGTTCAGGGGTTGTCGGTCTCGACGAGCAGTACTTC
TRBD1,TRBV5-4,14,TRBJ1-2,NA,CASSQKGARYGYTF,TGTGCCAGCAGCCAAAAGGGGGCTCGCTATGGCTACACCTTC
TRBD2,TRBV25-1,15,TRBJ2-1,once,CASSEWAGGRNEQFF,TGTGCCAGCAGTGAATGGGCGGGAGGGCGGAATGAGCAGTTCTTC
TRBD1,TRBV3-1/TRBV3-2,15,TRBJ1-5,NA,CASSPGTGLRQPQHF,TGTGCCAGCAGCCCAGGGACAGGGCTTCGACAGCCCCAGCATTTT
TRBD1,TRBV5-6,15,TRBJ1-3,NA,CASSLAAGGSNTIYF,TGTGCCAGCAGCTTGGCTGCAGGGGGGAGTAACACCATATATTTT
TRBD1,TRBV24-1,15,TRBJ2-7,few,CATSDTGTGSYEQYF,TGTGCCACCAGTGATACCGGGACAGGCTCCTACGAGCAGTACTTC
TRBD1,TRBV5-5,16,TRBJ1-5,NA,CASSSSGQGNFQPQHF,TGTGCCAGCAGCTCCAGTGGACAGGGAAATTTTCAGCCCCAGCATTTT
NA,TRBV12-3/TRBV12-4,13,TRBJ1-5,few,CASSLGGDQPQHF,TGTGCCAGCAGTTTAGGTGGAGATCAGCCCCAGCATTTT
NA,TRBV29-1,12,TRBJ2-3,NA,CSVDQGLDTQYF,TGCAGCGTTGATCAGGGGCTGGATACGCAGTATTTT
TRBD2,TRBV4-1,18,TRBJ2-3,NA,CASSREVTEGLAVDTQYF,TGCGCCAGCAGCCGAGAGGTAACGGAAGGACTAGCAGTAGATACGCAGTATTTT
NA,TRBV6-5,11,TRBJ2-1,NA,CASTKYNEQFF,TGTGCCAGCACCAAATACAATGAGCAGTTCTTC
NA,TRBV5-6,13,TRBJ2-7,NA,CASSFTTAYEQYF,TGTGCCAGCAGCTTTACGACAGCCTACGAGCAGTACTTC
TRBD1,TRBV9,14,TRBJ2-3,NA,CASTGTDNTDTQYF,TGTGCCAGTACCGGGACAGACAACACAGATACGCAGTATTTT
NA,TRBV19,14,TRBJ1-4,NA,CATAPPQGFEKLFF,TGTGCCACCGCACCGCCCCAGGGTTTTGAAAAACTGTTTTTT
TRBD2,TRBV5-6,15,TRBJ2-7,NA,CASSLGLAGAYEQYF,TGTGCCAGCAGCTTGGGCCTAGCGGGTGCCTACGAGCAGTACTTC
TRBD1,TRBV9,17,TRBJ1-4,NA,CASSPGTGGSSNEKLFF,TGTGCCAGCAGCCCCGGGACAGGGGGCTCGTCTAATGAAAAACTGTTTTTT